The 3 T cell receptor beta chains listed next were all sequenced from one sample in a study of blood T cell repertoires in COVID-19. Assay used: immunoSEQ multiplex PCR; TCRdb lists only in-frame clones, some missing. The repertoire holds 260,000 or so clones, with 70% to 90% as singletons. The sample comprised PBMCs or T cells enriched from blood (not recorded which). The receptors here all came from a woman aged 40 to 50 with acute COVID-19.

This clone was observed a few times. The chain employs TRBV10-3 and TRBJ1-6; possible D gene TRBD1, 5 bases. V was clipped by 4 bases and J by 9 bases, with 13 bases between them. Germline V gene data show CDR1 as ENHRY and CDR2 as SYGVKD. This CDR3 region has 14 residues. The CDR3 coding sequence is TGTGCCATCAGTGCGACAGATGATAGTTCACCCCTCCACTTT. Protein: CAISATDDSSPLHF.

The rearrangement uses TRBV11-3 and TRBJ2-2; TRBD2 is a possible D gene (5 bases). The germline V gene encodes CDR1 SGHNT and CDR2 YENEEA. The CDR3 is 17 residues long. Deletions cut 3 bases from V and 0 bases from J, with 14 bases between. The CDR3 spells CASSFPPREPNTGELFF. DNA of the CDR3: TGTGCCAGCAGCTTCCCACCCCGGGAACCGAACACCGGGGAGCTGTTTTTT.

V usage is TRBV9 and J usage is TRBJ2-3; 8 positions match TRBD2. Germline lookup yields CDR1 SGDLS and CDR2 YYNGEE. The J segment lost 0 bases and the V segment lost 4 bases, leaving 7 bases of the junction unmatched. This CDR3 is built from 16 residues. CDR3 DNA sequence: TGTGCCAGCAGCTCGATAGCGGGAAGGAGCACAGATACGCAGTATTTT. Translation: CASSSIAGRSTDTQYF.